This is a list of T cell receptor beta chains from one sample in a study of blood T cell repertoires in COVID-19. Here immunoSEQ multiplex PCR was the method, and the copy in TCRdb shows in-frame clones only, minus some. This sample has about 390,000 clones, with just under 90% found just once. Sequenced material: PBMCs or T cells enriched from blood (not recorded which). The receptors were sampled from a woman aged 45-65 years who had recovered from COVID-19. Each CDR3 is given with its conserved first and last residue.

v_gene: TRBV19
CDR3aa: CASSIGTGADYGYTF

v_gene: TRBV5-1
CDR3aa: CASTQGRTGAGNTIYF

v_gene: TRBV6-2/TRBV6-3
CDR3aa: CASSGTGYQPQHF

v_gene: TRBV18
CDR3aa: CASSLLQELGEKLFF

v_gene: TRBV5-1
CDR3aa: CATKEGSSGNTIYF

v_gene: TRBV3-1/TRBV3-2
CDR3aa: CASSRRRQGGETQYF

v_gene: TRBV13
CDR3aa: CASSSRGRGYTF

v_gene: TRBV27
CDR3aa: CASSSLRVMGSPLHF

v_gene: TRBV2
CDR3aa: CASLHRGNYGYTF

v_gene: TRBV3-1/TRBV3-2
CDR3aa: CASSQEGQGPPYEQYF

v_gene: TRBV2
CDR3aa: CASSEDGAWNTIYF

v_gene: TRBV5-1
CDR3aa: CASSLSLAGSYNEQFF

v_gene: TRBV3-1/TRBV3-2
CDR3aa: CASSQGSGSRSSGNTIYF

v_gene: TRBV4-3
CDR3aa: CASSQASLSTDTQYF

v_gene: TRBV5-1
CDR3aa: CASSREGENTEAFF

v_gene: TRBV5-1
CDR3aa: CASSLRTVPDQETQYF

v_gene: TRBV7-2
CDR3aa: CASSLGAGGHSYEQYF

v_gene: TRBV5-6
CDR3aa: CASSSGQADTQYF

v_gene: TRBV2
CDR3aa: CASTPRAVGDYEQYF

v_gene: TRBV30
CDR3aa: CAWRVPGDYGYTF